This TCR beta chain was captured by sequencing in a study of glioma-infiltrating T cells after dendritic cell vaccination. Whole-study context: The vaccine used monocyte-derived dendritic cells pulsed overnight with autologous tumor lysate. Points from the study as a whole: Survival was not directly related to TCR clonality in these patients.

Sample time point: after dendritic cell vaccination, including at tumor progression/relapse. Before vaccination, two weeks after the third vaccination, and at progression, PBMC were collected. Up to about 2 ug genomic DNA was used for TCRB CDR3 amplification. Libraries were prepared by immunoSEQ multiplex PCR; TCRdb keeps only in-frame clonotypes and omits some of them. Among about 50,000 clones listed, approximately 91% were seen once. In regard to this clone: Its antigen is not identified.

The input for sequencing was blood, taken after dendritic cell vaccination. This TCR was sampled from a human donor with glioblastoma.

The CDR3 DNA reads as TGTGCCAGCAGCAGACTATCATTGGAGACCCAGTACTTC. Translating gives CASSRLSLETQYF. The chain has TRBV28 and TRBJ2-5; perhaps TRBD2 as D (5 bases). V shed 6 bases and J shed 5 bases, with 13 bases lying between them. Germline V gives CDR1 MDHEN, CDR2 SYDVKM. The CDR3 length is 13 residues.